This T cell receptor beta chain came from a study of beta chain features in type 1 diabetes. As for the study in general: Age, gender, cell numbers and subset yield matched between patients and controls. All samples combined gave around 98,000,000 sorted cells for examination.

On this clone itself: Its antigen is still unknown.

Study outcomes and limitations: Shorter TCRB CDR3s, moderately but significantly so, marked every one of the four CD4+ subsets in Type 1 diabetes patients. Highly expressing activated T cells could be over-counted with a cDNA template.

The CDR3 runs to 12 residues. Deletions cut 3 bases from V and 3 bases from J, with 5 bases between. Looked up from germline, CDR1 is MDHEN and CDR2 is SYDVKM. The study reverse transcribed the entire isolated RNA, so it sequenced expressed TCRB transcripts. Clones were read by immunoSEQ multiplex PCR, and TCRdb kept only the in-frame ones, dropping some. This sample has about 740,000 clones; around an eighth occur once, and the top ten carry 0.02% to 0.025%. The chain links TRBV28 to TRBJ2-5; D remains unclear. Source material: naive CD4+ T cells from blood. The clonotype was recovered from a man between 18 and 35 years old with type 1 diabetes. CDR3: CASSFREETQYF. The CDR3, as DNA: TGTGCCAGCAGTTTTAGGGAAGAGACCCAGTACTTC.